The clone carrying this TCR beta chain was counted a single time. This sample was included in a study of T cell responses to AZD1222 COVID-19 vaccine. Unmatched junction bases numbered 5, after V lost 7 bases and J lost 1 base. The CDR3 is 15 residues long. CDR1 and CDR2 from the germline V gene are LNHDA and SQIVND (reference sequence). The assay was immunoSEQ multiplex PCR, and TCRdb's table has in-frame clones only and misses some. Here the sample spans 140,000 to 150,000 clones, 75% to 95% being singletons. The rearrangement links TRBV19 to TRBJ2-1, with 9 positions matching TRBD2. Specimen: peripheral blood, collected on day 0 of MenACWY control vaccination. The TCR was taken from an adult in good health. The CDR3 loop is CASTAGGRSYNEQFF. The CDR3 DNA follows: TGTGCCAGTACCGCGGGGGGGCGGTCCTACAATGAGCAGTTCTTC.